These 28 T cell receptor beta chains share one sample of origin, sequenced in a study of PD-1 blockade in classical Hodgkin lymphoma. Some clones are missing from TCRdb's copy, which holds only in-frame ones; the method was immunoSEQ multiplex PCR. Found here are approximately 100,000 clones, roughly 91% of them singletons; the top ten hold around 6.6%. Relapses following autologous stem cell transplantation were seen in all patients, with brentuximab vedotin exposure varying. The starting material was peripheral blood mononuclear cells (PBMCs), obtained before the second cycle of nivolumab. Receptors were obtained from a human donor with classical Hodgkin lymphoma.

The genes are TRBV6-5 and TRBJ2-7, with D tentatively TRBD2 (5 bases). The germline gives CDR1 MNHEY, CDR2 SVGAGI. Between the trimmed V and J ends, which lost 8 bases and 7 bases, there was a span of 21 bases. This CDR3 is built from 14 residues. The CDR3 protein is CASSLEEDLGEQYF. CDR3 nucleotide sequence: TGTGCCAGCTCCCTAGAGGAGGACCTCGGAGAGCAGTACTTC.

The V call is TRBV29-1, the J call TRBJ1-3; D is unclear. The CDR3 consists of 12 residues. V was pared by 2 bases and J by 3 bases, with 5 bases between. The germline gives CDR1 SQVTM, CDR2 ANQGSEA. CDR3 nucleotides: TGCAGCGTTGAAATCGGTGGAAACACCATATATTTT. Translating gives CSVEIGGNTIYF.

This chain connects TRBV5-1 to TRBJ2-2; 9 bases are a match to TRBD2. From germline, CDR1 is SGHRS and CDR2 YFSETQ. The CDR3 extends over 16 amino acids. V dropped 4 bases and J dropped 6; count of bases not matched to a gene: 10. As DNA, the CDR3 is TGCGCCAGCAGCCCCCCAGCGGGGGGCCGGGCCGGGGAGCTGTTTTTT. Translating it yields CASSPPAGGRAGELFF. Based on the CDR3 plus reference TRBV5-1 and TRBJ2-2, the full variable domain is KAGVTQTPRYLIKTRGQQVTLSCSPISGHRSVSWYQQTPGQGLQFLFEYFSETQRNKGNFPGRFSGRQFSNSRSEMNVSTLELGDSALYLCASSPPAGGRAGELFFGEGSRLTVL.

The chain uses TRBV4-3 and TRBJ2-1; 11 bases map to TRBD1. Trimming cost V 3 bases and J 3 bases; bases outside gene matches: 4. CDR1 and CDR2 (germline): LGHNA, YSLEER. There are 16 residues in the CDR3. The CDR3 DNA sequence: TGCGCCAGCAGCCAGTCCGGGACAGGGGGCTACAATGAGCAGTTCTTC. This encodes CASSQSGTGGYNEQFF.

This chain links TRBV10-3 with TRBJ1-1, with D maybe TRBD1 (6 bases). Germline-derived CDR1 and CDR2 are ENHRY and SYGVKD. The V and J ends lost 7 bases and 0 bases respectively, with 12 bases between them. The CDR3 is 14 residues long. The CDR3 loop is CAIMGATVNTEAFF. CDR3 bases: TGTGCCATCATGGGGGCCACGGTGAACACTGAAGCTTTCTTT.

The chain is built from TRBV18 and TRBJ2-5; 8 nucleotides line up with TRBD2. This CDR3 is 14 amino acids long. Germline-derived CDR1 and CDR2 are KGHSH and LQKENI. The trim removed 3 bases at V and 3 bases at J, leaving 3 bases unmatched. The CDR3 spells CASSPNGGEETQYF. As DNA, the CDR3 is TGTGCCAGCTCACCTAACGGGGGGGAAGAGACCCAGTACTTC.

Here the CDR3 DNA reads TGTGCCAGCAGCCAAGATGGGGTGGGAATGAACACTGAAGCTTTCTTT. This encodes CASSQDGVGMNTEAFF. The rearrangement links TRBV4-2 to TRBJ1-1, with D unclear. This CDR3 has 16 residues. Germline CDR1 reads LGHNA; CDR2 reads YNFKEQ. Trimming left V 0 bases short and J 0 bases short, with 11 bases between.

V and J are TRBV18 and TRBJ1-5, with D uncertain. V lost 4 bases, J lost 0 bases, and 10 bases lay in between. Germline CDR1 KGHSH, CDR2 LQKENI. The CDR3 covers 15 residues. CDR3 nucleotides: TGTGCCAGCTCACTCCAGTCAATTAGCAATCAGCCCCAGCATTTT. It codes for CASSLQSISNQPQHF.

This clone appeared a few times. The chain has TRBV6-5 and TRBJ1-1; no clear D gene. The CDR3 length is 11 residues. V gave up 7 bases and J gave up 1 base, with 4 bases separating them. CDR1 and CDR2 from the germline V gene are MNHEY and SVGAGI. The CDR3 DNA follows: TGTGCCAGCATGAGGAACACTGAAGCTTTCTTT. This codes for CASMRNTEAFF.

This clone was detected only a few times. This chain joins TRBV2 and TRBJ1-5; D is ambiguous. The ends were cut back, 3 bases at V and 6 bases at J, with 3 bases in the middle. The CDR3 length is 11 residues. Germline V gene lookup returns CDR1 SNHLY and CDR2 FYNNEI. In nucleotides, the CDR3 is TGTGCCAGCAGTGACGGTCAGCCCCAGCATTTT. The encoded protein is CASSDGQPQHF.

This chain uses TRBV30 with TRBJ2-2, with TRBD2 as a possible D gene (6 bases). The CDR3 has 13 residues. Germline V lookup: CDR1 GTSNPN, CDR2 SVGIG (reference sequence). The V and J ends lost 3 bases and 7 bases respectively, with 12 bases between them. CDR3 loop: CAWSRSGDGELFF. For the CDR3, the DNA is TGTGCCTGGAGCAGGTCGGGGGACGGGGAGCTGTTTTTT.

As concerns this clone: Distinct nucleotide sequences in the sample also encode this CDR3. This chain connects TRBV19 to TRBJ1-3; D may be TRBD1 (5 bases). The ends were cut back, 6 bases at V and 0 bases at J, with 6 bases in the middle. This CDR3 region has 13 residues. Germline-derived CDR1 and CDR2 are LNHDA and SQIVND (reference sequence). CDR3 loop: CASSQGSGNTIYF. The CDR3 DNA is TGTGCCAGTAGCCAGGGCTCTGGAAACACCATATATTTT.

The chain couples TRBV9 to TRBJ2-2; D call uncertain. Germline V gene sequence: CDR1 SGDLS, CDR2 YYNGEE. V was pared by 4 bases and J by 3 bases, with 7 bases between. The CDR3 totals 13 residues. The CDR3 spells CASSPVDTGELFF. The CDR3 DNA follows: TGTGCCAGCAGCCCGGTTGACACCGGGGAGCTGTTTTTT.

The chain is built from TRBV6-6 and TRBJ2-5; D may match TRBD1 or TRBD2 (6 bases each). This CDR3 has 14 residues. Trimming removed 7 bases at V and 1 base at J, with 13 bases between. Germline values: CDR1 MNHNY, CDR2 SVGAGI (reference sequence). CDR3 residues: CASNSRGVQETQYF. CDR3 DNA sequence: TGTGCCAGCAACTCGAGGGGGGTCCAAGAGACCCAGTACTTC.

J is TRBJ1-1 and V is TRBV4-3; D possibly corresponds to TRBD1 (6 bases). The CDR3 loop spans 15 amino acids. The V gene's germline CDR1 is LGHNA and CDR2 YSLEER. The germline V and J ends were trimmed by 0 bases and 5 bases, with 13 bases remaining between them. The CDR3 sequence: CASSQDPGVGTEAFF. CDR3 nucleotides: TGCGCCAGCAGCCAAGATCCAGGGGTGGGGACTGAAGCTTTCTTT.

J is TRBJ1-6 and V is TRBV18; 10 bases agree with TRBD1. CDR3 length: 14 amino acids. Germline CDR1 KGHSH, CDR2 LQKENI. After removal of 6 bases from V and 10 bases from J, the junction contained 6 bases not matched to a gene. CDR3 sequence reads: CASSTGTGESPLHF. CDR3 nucleotide sequence: TGTGCCAGCTCCACCGGGACAGGGGAATCACCCCTCCACTTT.

This clone has just one count. This chain links TRBV5-1 with TRBJ1-5; a weak D match, TRBD1 (5 bases). Trimming took off 0 bases at V and 5 bases at J, with 9 bases between the two ends. The length of the CDR3 is 14 residues. Germline V lookup: CDR1 SGHRS, CDR2 YFSETQ. The DNA for the CDR3 is TGCGCCAGCAGCTTGGGGACGGGGGATCAGCCCCAGCATTTT. Translation: CASSLGTGDQPQHF.

This rearrangement joins TRBV13 to TRBJ2-2; 8 bases map to TRBD1. The junction had 8 bases not matched to a gene; V was cut back by 4 bases and J by 4 bases. Germline CDR1 reads PRHDT; CDR2 reads FYEKMQ (reference sequence). The CDR3 covers 16 residues. CDR3 DNA sequence: TGTGCCAGCAGCTACAGGGGGGAATTCCGCACCGGGGAGCTGTTTTTT. It is translated as CASSYRGEFRTGELFF.

The chain recombines TRBV5-1 with TRBJ2-7; D gene unclear. CDR3 length: 13 amino acids. Per the germline V gene, CDR1 is SGHRS and CDR2 is YFSETQ. V lost 4 bases and J lost 3, with 11 bases in between. The CDR3 sequence is CASSVGPNYEQYF. CDR3 nucleotides: TGCGCCAGCAGCGTTGGACCTAACTACGAGCAGTACTTC.

The rearrangement links TRBV7-6 to TRBJ2-4; the D gene is possibly TRBD2 (5 bases). The CDR3 is made up of 15 amino acids. Germline V gene data show CDR1 as SGHVS and CDR2 as FNYEAQ. The V end lost 1 base, the J end lost 6 bases, and 13 bases lay between the germline ends. DNA of the CDR3: TGTGCCAGCAGCTTAGGGGAGACATCCAGAAACATTCAGTACTTC. Its protein is CASSLGETSRNIQYF.

V usage is TRBV29-1 and J usage is TRBJ1-4; maybe TRBD1 (6 bases). Germline CDR1 and CDR2: SQVTM and ANQGSEA. The CDR3 is made up of 13 amino acids. Trimming took 0 bases from V and 6 from J, leaving 8 bases between them. CDR3 in amino acids: CSVEDRGDEKLFF. DNA of the CDR3: TGCAGCGTTGAAGACAGGGGTGATGAAAAACTGTTTTTT.

V usage is TRBV4-3 and J usage is TRBJ1-4; D is unclear. CDR1 LGHNA and CDR2 YSLEER come from the germline V gene. This CDR3 region has 16 residues. Trimming shortened V by 0 bases and J by 5 bases, and 13 bases separated the two germline ends. The CDR3 is CASSQDLRMSNEKLFF. CDR3 bases: TGCGCCAGCAGCCAAGATCTGAGAATGAGCAATGAAAAACTGTTTTTT.

The chain is built from TRBV11-2 and TRBJ2-3, with TRBD2 as a possible D gene (7 bases). CDR3 size: 15 residues. CDR1 SGHAT and CDR2 FQNNGV come from the germline V gene. Trimming took off 8 bases at V and 1 base at J, with 16 bases between the two ends. CDR3 region: CASRLIGGGTDTQYF. In DNA, the CDR3 is TGTGCCAGCCGATTGATAGGGGGGGGCACAGATACGCAGTATTTT.

This chain links TRBV5-1 with TRBJ1-6; D is unclear. V was trimmed by 1 base and J by 0 bases, leaving 11 bases between them. Germline values: CDR1 SGHRS, CDR2 YFSETQ. This CDR3 is 17 amino acids long. CDR3 amino acids: CASSLFQESSYNSPLHF. The CDR3 DNA sequence: TGCGCCAGCAGCTTGTTCCAGGAGAGCTCCTATAATTCACCCCTCCACTTT.

The table lists this clone with a count of one. V usage is TRBV11-2 and J usage is TRBJ1-4, with no clear D. Germline V lookup: CDR1 SGHAT, CDR2 FQNNGV. This CDR3 comprises 15 residues. Trimming pared 2 bases from V and 5 bases from J, leaving 12 bases between. CDR3 amino acids: CASSLYNSPNEKLFF. The CDR3 DNA follows: TGTGCCAGCAGCTTATACAACAGCCCGAATGAAAAACTGTTTTTT. The whole variable domain, filled in from reference TRBV11-2 and TRBJ1-4, reads EAGVAQSPRYKIIEKRQSVAFWCNPISGHATLYWYQQILGQGPKLLIQFQNNGVVDDSQLPKDRFSAERLKGVDSTLKIQPAKLEDSAVYLCASSLYNSPNEKLFFGSGTQLSVL.

CDR3 coding DNA: TGTGCCTGGAGTATAGGGCGCGGGGGCGGCTACACCTTC. It is translated as CAWSIGRGGGYTF. The chain joins TRBV30 to TRBJ1-2, with D perhaps TRBD1 (6 bases). V lost 2 bases, J lost 8 bases, and 15 bases lay in between. Germline loops: CDR1 GTSNPN, CDR2 SVGIG (reference sequence). The CDR3 has 13 residues.

This rearrangement joins TRBV5-6 to TRBJ1-4, with a possible D match to TRBD1 (6 bases). V dropped 0 bases and J dropped 7 bases, with 13 bases sitting between them. This CDR3 has 15 amino acids. The germline gives CDR1 SGHDT, CDR2 YYEEEE. The CDR3 protein is CASSLAQGRREKLFF. CDR3 DNA sequence: TGTGCCAGCAGCTTGGCGCAGGGGCGGCGTGAAAAACTGTTTTTT.

This clone was counted a single time. This chain connects TRBV6-1 to TRBJ2-7; TRBD1 might be the D (6 bases). V was shortened by 1 base and J by 2 bases, with 12 bases between the two germline ends. This CDR3 region has 15 residues. Germline CDR1 and CDR2: MNHNS and SASEGT. In DNA form, the CDR3 reads TGTGCCAGCAGTGAAGAAATAGGGACACCCTACGAGCAGTACTTC. Translating it yields CASSEEIGTPYEQYF.